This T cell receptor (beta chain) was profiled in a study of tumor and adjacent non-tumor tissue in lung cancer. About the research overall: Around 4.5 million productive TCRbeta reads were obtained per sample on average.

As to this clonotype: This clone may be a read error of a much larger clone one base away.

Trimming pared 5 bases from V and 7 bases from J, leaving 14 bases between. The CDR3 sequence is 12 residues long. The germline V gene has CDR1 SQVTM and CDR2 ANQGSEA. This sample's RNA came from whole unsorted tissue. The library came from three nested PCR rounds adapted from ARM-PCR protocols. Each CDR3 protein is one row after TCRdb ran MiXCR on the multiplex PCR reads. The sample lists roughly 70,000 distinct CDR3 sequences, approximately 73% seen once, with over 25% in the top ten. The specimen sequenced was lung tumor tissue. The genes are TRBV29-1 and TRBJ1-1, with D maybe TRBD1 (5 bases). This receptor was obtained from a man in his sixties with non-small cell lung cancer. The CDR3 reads CSVHRSPNEAFF. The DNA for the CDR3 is TGCAGCGTTCACAGGAGCCCCAATGAAGCTTTCTTT.